This T cell receptor beta chain originates from a study of cytomegalovirus exposure and HLA in healthy donors. Study-wide background: There were 90 million to 140 million unique TCR beta sequences, drawn from 150 million to 200 million T cells, in an earlier analysis. Findings of the study overall: Presence/absence analyses assumed roughly uniform sequencing depth across donors.

Both 60 Vbeta primers and 13 Jbeta primers went into the PCR. Repertoires were generated with immunoSEQ multiplex PCR, while TCRdb's copy carries only in-frame clones and drops some. In all, the sample yields 56,000 or so clones. Germline assignment: CDR1 MNHNS and CDR2 SASEGT. CDR3 size: 15 residues. V shed 5 bases, J shed 1 base, and the junction held 3 bases outside the gene matches. With respect to this clone: Its matching antigen is unknown.

This TCR derives from a female donor in good health and CMV-seronegative. The sequenced sample consisted of PBMCs. V usage is TRBV6-1 and J usage is TRBJ2-5, with TRBD2 matching over 11 bases. The CDR3, as DNA: TGTGCCAGCAGTAGAGGGACTAGCGGCCAAGAGACCCAGTACTTC. Its translation: CASSRGTSGQETQYF.